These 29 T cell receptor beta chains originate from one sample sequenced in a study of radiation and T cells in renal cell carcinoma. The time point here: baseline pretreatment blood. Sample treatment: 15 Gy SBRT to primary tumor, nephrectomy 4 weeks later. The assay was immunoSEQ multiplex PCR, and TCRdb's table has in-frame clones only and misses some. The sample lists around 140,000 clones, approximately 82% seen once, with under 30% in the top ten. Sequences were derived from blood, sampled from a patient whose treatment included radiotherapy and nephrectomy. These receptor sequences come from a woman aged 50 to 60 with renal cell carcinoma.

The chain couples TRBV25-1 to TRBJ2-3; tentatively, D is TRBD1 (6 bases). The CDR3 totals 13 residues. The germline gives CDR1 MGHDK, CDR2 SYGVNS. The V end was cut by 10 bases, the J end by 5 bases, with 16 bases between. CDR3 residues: CATGRQAGDTQYF. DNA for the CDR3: TGTGCCACCGGTCGACAGGCCGGAGATACGCAGTATTTT.

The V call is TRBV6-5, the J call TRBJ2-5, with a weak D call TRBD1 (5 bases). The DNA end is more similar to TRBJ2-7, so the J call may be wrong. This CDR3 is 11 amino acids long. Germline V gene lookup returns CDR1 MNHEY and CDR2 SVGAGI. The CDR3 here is CASRRQSEQYF. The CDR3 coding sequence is TGTGCCAGCAGAAGACAGTCCGAGCAGTACTTC.

The CDR3 here is CASSSDRARDYEQFF. The DNA of the CDR3 is TGTGCCAGCAGTTCGGACAGGGCCAGGGACTACGAGCAGTTCTTC. V and J are TRBV11-3 and TRBJ2-1, with a weak D call TRBD1 (8 bases). CDR3 length: 15 amino acids. Germline CDR1 and CDR2: SGHNT and YENEEA. V was pared by 6 bases and J by 10 bases, with 22 bases between.

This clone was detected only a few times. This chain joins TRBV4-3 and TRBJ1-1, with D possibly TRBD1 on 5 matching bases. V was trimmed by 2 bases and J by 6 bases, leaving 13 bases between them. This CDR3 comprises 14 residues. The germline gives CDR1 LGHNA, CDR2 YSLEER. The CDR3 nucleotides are TGCGCCAGCAGCCAATACCCCACGGGGGCTGAAGCTTTCTTT. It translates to CASSQYPTGAEAFF.

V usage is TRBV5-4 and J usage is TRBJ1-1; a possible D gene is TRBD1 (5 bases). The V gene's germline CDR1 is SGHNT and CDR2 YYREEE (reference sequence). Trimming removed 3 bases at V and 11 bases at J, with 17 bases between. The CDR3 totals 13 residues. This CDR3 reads CASSSGISPGAFF. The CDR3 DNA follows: TGTGCCAGCAGCTCCGGGATCTCCCCAGGGGCTTTCTTT.

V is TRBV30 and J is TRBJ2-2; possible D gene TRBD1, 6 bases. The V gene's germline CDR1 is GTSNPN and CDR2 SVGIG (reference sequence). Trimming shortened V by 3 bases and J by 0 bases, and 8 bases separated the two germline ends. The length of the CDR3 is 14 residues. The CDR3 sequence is CAWRRQANTGELFF. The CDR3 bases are TGTGCCTGGAGACGACAGGCGAACACCGGGGAGCTGTTTTTT. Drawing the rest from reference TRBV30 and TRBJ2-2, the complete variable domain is SQTIHQWPATLVQPVGSPLSLECTVEGTSNPNLYWYRQAAGRGLQLLFYSVGIGQISSEVPQNLSASRPQDRQFILSSKKLLLSDSGFYLCAWRRQANTGELFFGEGSRLTVL.

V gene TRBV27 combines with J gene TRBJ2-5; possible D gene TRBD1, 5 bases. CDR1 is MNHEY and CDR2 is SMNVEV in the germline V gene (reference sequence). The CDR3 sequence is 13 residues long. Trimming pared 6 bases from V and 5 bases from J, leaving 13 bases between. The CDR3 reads CASRTGARETQYF. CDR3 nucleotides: TGTGCCAGCAGAACAGGTGCCCGGGAGACCCAGTACTTC.

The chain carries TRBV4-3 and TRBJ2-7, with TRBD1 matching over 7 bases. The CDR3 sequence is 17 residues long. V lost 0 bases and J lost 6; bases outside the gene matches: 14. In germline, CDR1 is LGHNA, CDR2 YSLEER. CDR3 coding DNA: TGCGCCAGCAGCCAAGATGTTTCCGGGACAGATTGGTCCGAGCAGTACTTC. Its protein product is CASSQDVSGTDWSEQYF.

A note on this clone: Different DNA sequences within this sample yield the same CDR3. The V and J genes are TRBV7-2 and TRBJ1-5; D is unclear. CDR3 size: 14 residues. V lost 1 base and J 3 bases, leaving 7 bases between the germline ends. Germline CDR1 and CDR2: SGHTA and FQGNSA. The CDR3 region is CASSLEGANQPQHF. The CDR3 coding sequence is TGTGCCAGCAGCTTAGAGGGCGCCAATCAGCCCCAGCATTTT.

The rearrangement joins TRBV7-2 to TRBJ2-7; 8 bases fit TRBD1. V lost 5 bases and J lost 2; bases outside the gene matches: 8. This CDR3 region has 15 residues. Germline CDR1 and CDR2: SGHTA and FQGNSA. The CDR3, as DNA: TGTGCCAGCAGCAAGGACAGGGTAGGAGCCTACGAGCAGTACTTC. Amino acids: CASSKDRVGAYEQYF.

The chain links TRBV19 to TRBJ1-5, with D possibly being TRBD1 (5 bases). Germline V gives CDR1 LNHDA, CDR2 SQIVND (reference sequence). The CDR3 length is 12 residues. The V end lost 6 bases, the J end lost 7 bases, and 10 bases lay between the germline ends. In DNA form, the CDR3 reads TGTGCCAGTAGCCCAGGGTTGCAGCCCCAGCATTTT. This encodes CASSPGLQPQHF. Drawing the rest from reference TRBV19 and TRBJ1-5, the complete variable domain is DGGITQSPKYLFRKEGQNVTLSCEQNLNHDAMYWYRQDPGQGLRLIYYSQIVNDFQKGDIAEGYSVSREKKESFPLTVTSAQKNPTAFYLCASSPGLQPQHFGDGTRLSIL.

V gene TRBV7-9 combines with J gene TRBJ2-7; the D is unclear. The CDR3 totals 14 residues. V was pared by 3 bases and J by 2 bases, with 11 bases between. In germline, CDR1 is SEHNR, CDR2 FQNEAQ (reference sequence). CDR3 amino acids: CASSFHDFTYEQYF. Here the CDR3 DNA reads TGTGCCAGCAGCTTCCATGACTTTACCTACGAGCAGTACTTC.

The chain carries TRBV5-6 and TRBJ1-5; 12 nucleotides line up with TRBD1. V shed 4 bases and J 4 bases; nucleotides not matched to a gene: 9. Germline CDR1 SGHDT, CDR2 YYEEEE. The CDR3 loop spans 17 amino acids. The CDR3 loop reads CASSMNRDRGRNQPQHF. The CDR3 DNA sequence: TGTGCCAGCAGCATGAACCGGGACAGGGGGCGGAATCAGCCCCAGCATTTT.

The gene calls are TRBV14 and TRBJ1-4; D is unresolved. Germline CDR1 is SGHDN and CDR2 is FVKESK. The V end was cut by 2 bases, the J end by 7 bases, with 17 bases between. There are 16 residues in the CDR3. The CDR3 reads CASSQTLGGVREKLFF. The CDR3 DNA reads TGTGCCAGCAGCCAAACACTAGGCGGGGTTCGTGAAAAACTGTTTTTT.

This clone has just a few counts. The CDR3 DNA is TGTGCCAGCAGGAGTTCCAATGAGCAGTTCTTC. This translates into CASRSSNEQFF. V is TRBV2 and J is TRBJ2-1; no reliable D call. The CDR3 covers 11 residues. The germline V and J ends were trimmed by 6 bases and 6 bases, with 6 bases remaining between them. Germline assignment: CDR1 SNHLY and CDR2 FYNNEI.

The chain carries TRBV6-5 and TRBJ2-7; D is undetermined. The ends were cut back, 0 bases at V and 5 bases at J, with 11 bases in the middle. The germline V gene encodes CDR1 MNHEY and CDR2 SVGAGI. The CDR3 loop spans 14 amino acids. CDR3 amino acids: CASSYSTVLNEQYF. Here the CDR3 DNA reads TGTGCCAGCAGTTACTCAACAGTTCTAAACGAGCAGTACTTC.

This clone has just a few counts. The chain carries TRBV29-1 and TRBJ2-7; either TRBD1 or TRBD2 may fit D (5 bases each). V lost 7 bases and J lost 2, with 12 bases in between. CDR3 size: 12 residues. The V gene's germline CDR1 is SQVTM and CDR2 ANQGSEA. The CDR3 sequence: CSARDGTYEQYF. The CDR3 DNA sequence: TGCAGCGCCCGGGACGGAACCTACGAGCAGTACTTC.

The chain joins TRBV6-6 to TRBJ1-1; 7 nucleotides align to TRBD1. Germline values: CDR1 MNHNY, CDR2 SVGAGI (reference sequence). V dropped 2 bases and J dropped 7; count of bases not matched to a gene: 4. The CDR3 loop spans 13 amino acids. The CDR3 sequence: CASSYAQGIEAFF. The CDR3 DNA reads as TGTGCCAGCAGTTACGCACAGGGGATTGAAGCTTTCTTT.

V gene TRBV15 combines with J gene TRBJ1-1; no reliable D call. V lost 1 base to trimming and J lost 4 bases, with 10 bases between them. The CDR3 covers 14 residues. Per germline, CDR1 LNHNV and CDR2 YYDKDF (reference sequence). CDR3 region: CATSRVAGSTEAFF. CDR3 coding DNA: TGTGCCACCAGCAGAGTCGCGGGGTCCACTGAAGCTTTCTTT.

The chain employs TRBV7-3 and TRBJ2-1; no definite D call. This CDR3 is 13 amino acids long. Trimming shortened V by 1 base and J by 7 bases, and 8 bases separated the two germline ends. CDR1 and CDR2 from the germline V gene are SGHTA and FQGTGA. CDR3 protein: CASSLNRINEQFF. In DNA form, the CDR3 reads TGTGCCAGCAGCTTAAACCGGATTAATGAGCAGTTCTTC.

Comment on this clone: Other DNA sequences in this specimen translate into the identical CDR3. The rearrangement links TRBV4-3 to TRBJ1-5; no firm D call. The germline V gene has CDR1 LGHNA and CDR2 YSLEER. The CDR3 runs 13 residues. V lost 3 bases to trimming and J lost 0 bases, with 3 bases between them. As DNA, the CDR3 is TGCGCCAGCAGCCAGGGTAGCAATCAGCCCCAGCATTTT. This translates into CASSQGSNQPQHF.

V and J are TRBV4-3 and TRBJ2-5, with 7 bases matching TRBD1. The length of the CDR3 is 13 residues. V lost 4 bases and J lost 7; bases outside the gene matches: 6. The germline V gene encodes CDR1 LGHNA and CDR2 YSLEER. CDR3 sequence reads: CASSPVTGPTQYF. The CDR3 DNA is TGCGCCAGCAGCCCTGTGACAGGGCCGACCCAGTACTTC.

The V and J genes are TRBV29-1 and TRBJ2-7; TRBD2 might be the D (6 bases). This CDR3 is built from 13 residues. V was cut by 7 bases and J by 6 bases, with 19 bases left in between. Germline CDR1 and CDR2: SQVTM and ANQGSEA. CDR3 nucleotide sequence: TGCAGCGCCCGCCCGGGGGATCAGTCCGAGCAGTACTTC. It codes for CSARPGDQSEQYF.

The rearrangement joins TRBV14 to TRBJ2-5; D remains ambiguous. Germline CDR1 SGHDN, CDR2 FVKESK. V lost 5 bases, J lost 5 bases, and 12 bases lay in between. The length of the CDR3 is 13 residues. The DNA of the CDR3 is TGTGCCAGCAGCAAAAGATTCGCGGAGACCCAGTACTTC. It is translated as CASSKRFAETQYF.

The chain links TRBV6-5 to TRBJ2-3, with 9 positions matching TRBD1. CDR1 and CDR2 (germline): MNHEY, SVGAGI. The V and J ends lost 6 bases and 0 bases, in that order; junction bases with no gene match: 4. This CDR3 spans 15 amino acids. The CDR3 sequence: CASRGDRESTDTQYF. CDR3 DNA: TGTGCCAGCAGAGGGGACAGGGAGAGCACAGATACGCAGTATTTT.

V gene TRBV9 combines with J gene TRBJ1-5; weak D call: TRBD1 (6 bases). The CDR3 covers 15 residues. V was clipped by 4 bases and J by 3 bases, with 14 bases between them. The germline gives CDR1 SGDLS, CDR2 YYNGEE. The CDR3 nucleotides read TGTGCCAGCAGCCCCCACGGGGGCTCCAATCAGCCCCAGCATTTT. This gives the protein CASSPHGGSNQPQHF.

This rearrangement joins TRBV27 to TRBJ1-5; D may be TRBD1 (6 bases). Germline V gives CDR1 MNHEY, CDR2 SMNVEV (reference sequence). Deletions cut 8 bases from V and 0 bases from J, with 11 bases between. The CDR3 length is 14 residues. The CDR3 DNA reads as TGTGCCAGCCGGCAGGGGCTTAGCAATCAGCCCCAGCATTTT. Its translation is CASRQGLSNQPQHF.

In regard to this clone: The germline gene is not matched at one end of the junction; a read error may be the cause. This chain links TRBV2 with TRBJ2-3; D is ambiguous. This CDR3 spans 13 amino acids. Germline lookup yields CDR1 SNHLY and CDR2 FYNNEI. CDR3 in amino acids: CASCEFSTDTQYF. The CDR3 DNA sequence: TGTGCCAGCTGTGAGTTTAGCACAGATACGCAGTATTTT.

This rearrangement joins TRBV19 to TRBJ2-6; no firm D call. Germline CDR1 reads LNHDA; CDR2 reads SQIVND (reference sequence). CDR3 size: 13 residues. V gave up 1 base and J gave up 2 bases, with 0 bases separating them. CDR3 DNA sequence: TGTGCCAGTAGTATAGCTGGGGCCAACGTCCTGACTTTC. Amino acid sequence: CASSIAGANVLTF.